This T cell receptor (beta chain) was sequenced in a study of graft-versus-host responses after intestinal transplantation. Study-level points and caveats: Researchers found peak circulating GvH clone levels linked to early post-transplant HvG declines. GvH clones turned up in recipient marrow; some had shown up first in ileum or blood.

As to this clone: Its matching antigen is unknown. The identical CDR3 is also encoded by other nucleotide sequences in the sample.

The table came from immunoSEQ multiplex PCR; TCRdb's copy has only in-frame clones and leaves some out. The sample contains about 93,000 clones, over 85% of which appear only once. Trimming stripped 0 bases from V and 1 base from J, with 8 bases between. The CDR3 sequence is 15 residues long. Germline V CDR1 and CDR2: SGHDT, YYEEEE. J is TRBJ1-3 and V is TRBV5-6; TRBD1 is a possible D gene (5 bases). This receptor was taken from a human donor who received an intestinal transplant. The sequenced sample was unstimulated CD8+ T cells sorted from spleen or lymph node cells, obtained before intestinal transplant. The CDR3 DNA reads TGTGCCAGCAGCTTGGCGGCAGGGTCTGGAAACACCATATATTTT. It codes for CASSLAAGSGNTIYF.